This T cell receptor (beta chain) was captured by sequencing in a study of beta chain features in type 1 diabetes. Study-wide background: All samples yielded some 110 million examined sorted cells.

The investigators reverse transcribed all of the isolated RNA, so they sequenced expressed TCRB transcripts. Only in-frame clones appear in the TCRdb table, and some are missing; sequencing was by immunoSEQ multiplex PCR. Among 640,000 or so clones listed, 11% to 15% were seen once. Trimming removed 5 bases from V and 2 bases from J, with 11 bases in between. Per the germline V gene, CDR1 is SQVTM and CDR2 is ANQGSEA. The CDR3 spans 13 residues. The authors obtained over 98% purity in all sorted populations. As to this clone: Its antigen is currently unknown.

Overall study findings and caveats: TCRB CDR3 length was moderately but significantly reduced in all four CD4+ subsets of Type 1 diabetes patients. In these data, an HLA type influence on TCRB rearrangement remained unresolved. More deletions and fewer insertions at VDJ junctions were found in patients with type 1 diabetes.

The receptor was isolated from a man between 18 and 35 years old with type 1 diabetes. The sequenced sample was naive CD4+ T cells from blood. The rearrangement uses TRBV29-1 and TRBJ2-3; no clear D gene. CDR3 region: CSVHRAFTDTQYF. In DNA form, the CDR3 reads TGCAGCGTTCATAGGGCCTTCACAGATACGCAGTATTTT.